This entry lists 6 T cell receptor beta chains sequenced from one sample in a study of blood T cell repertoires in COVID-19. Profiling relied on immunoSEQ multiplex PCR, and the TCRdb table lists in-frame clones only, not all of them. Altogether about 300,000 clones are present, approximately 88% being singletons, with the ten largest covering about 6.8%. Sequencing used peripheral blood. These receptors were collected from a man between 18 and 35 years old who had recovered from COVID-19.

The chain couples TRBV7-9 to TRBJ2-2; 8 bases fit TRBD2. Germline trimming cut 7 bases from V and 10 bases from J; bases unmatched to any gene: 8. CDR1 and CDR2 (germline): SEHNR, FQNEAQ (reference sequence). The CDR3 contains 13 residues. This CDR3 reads CASTRGAGEELFF. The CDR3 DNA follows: TGTGCCAGCACCCGGGGAGCGGGAGAGGAGCTGTTTTTT. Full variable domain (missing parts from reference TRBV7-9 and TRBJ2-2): DTGVSQNPRHKITKRGQNVTFRCDPISEHNRLYWYRQTLGQGPEFLTYFQNEAQLEKSRLLSDRFSAERPKGSFSTLEIQRTEQGDSAMYLCASTRGAGEELFFGEGSRLTVL.

The CDR3 bases are TGCGCCAGCAGCTTGGGGACAGGGGTTTCACCCCTCCACTTT. The encoded protein is CASSLGTGVSPLHF. The rearrangement joins TRBV5-1 to TRBJ1-6, with 9 bases that match TRBD1. The trim removed 0 bases at V and 9 bases at J, leaving 1 base unmatched. The CDR3 has 14 residues. Germline V gene lookup returns CDR1 SGHRS and CDR2 YFSETQ.

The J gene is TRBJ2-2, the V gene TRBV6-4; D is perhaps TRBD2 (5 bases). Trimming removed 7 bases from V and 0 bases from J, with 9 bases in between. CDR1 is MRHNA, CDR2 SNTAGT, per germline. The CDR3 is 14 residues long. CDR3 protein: CASMVASNTGELFF. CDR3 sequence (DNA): TGTGCCAGCATGGTAGCGTCGAACACCGGGGAGCTGTTTTTT.

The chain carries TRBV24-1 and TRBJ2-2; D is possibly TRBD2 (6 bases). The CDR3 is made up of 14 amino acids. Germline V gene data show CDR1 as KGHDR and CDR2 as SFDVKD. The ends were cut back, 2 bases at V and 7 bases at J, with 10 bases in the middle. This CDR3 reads CATSDSSVHGELFF. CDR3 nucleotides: TGTGCCACCAGTGATTCTAGCGTCCACGGGGAGCTGTTTTTT.

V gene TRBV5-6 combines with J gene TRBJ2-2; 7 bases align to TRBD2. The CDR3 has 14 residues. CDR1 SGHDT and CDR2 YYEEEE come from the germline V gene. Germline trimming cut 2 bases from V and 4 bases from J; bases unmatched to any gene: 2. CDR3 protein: CASSFGLGTGELFF. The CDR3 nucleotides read TGTGCCAGCAGCTTCGGACTAGGCACCGGGGAGCTGTTTTTT.

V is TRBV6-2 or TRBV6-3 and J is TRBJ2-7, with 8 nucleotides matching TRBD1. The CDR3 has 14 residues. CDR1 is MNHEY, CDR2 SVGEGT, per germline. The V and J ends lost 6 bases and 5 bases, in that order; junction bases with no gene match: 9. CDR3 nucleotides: TGTGCCAGCAGCCTCCGGGACAGGCTGGACGAGCAGTACTTC. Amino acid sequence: CASSLRDRLDEQYF.